A selection of T cell receptor beta chains follows, all from one sample in a study of T-cell memory formation after mild COVID-19. Each CDR3 protein is one row after TCRdb ran MiXCR on the 5' RACE reads. The sample yields under 650,000 distinct CDR3 sequences, roughly 17% seen once. Sequencing was performed on PBMCs or a T cell subset sorted from them (not recorded which). Receptors were obtained from an adult woman who had mild COVID-19 (a few samples of this study predate the infection). Cell type and time point are not known. CDR3s include the opening cysteine and the closing phenylalanine or tryptophan. D genes are given only for firm matches. Clone size is shown for a subset of rows, as once, few, many or a class of expanded clone.

cdr3_nt: TGTGCCAGCAGCTCTGGGACCGTTTGGGAGCAGTACTTC
cdr3_aa: CASSSGTVWEQYF
clone_size: few
v_call: TRBV5-6
d_call: NA
j_call: TRBJ2-7

cdr3_nt: TGCGCCAGCAGCTTGTCGGGGGGCTTCACCTACGAGCAGTACTTC
cdr3_aa: CASSLSGGFTYEQYF
clone_size: NA
v_call: TRBV5-1
d_call: NA
j_call: TRBJ2-7

cdr3_nt: TGTGCCAGCAGCCCTGAGGGTGGGTACGAGCAGTACTTC
cdr3_aa: CASSPEGGYEQYF
clone_size: NA
v_call: TRBV7-6
d_call: NA
j_call: TRBJ2-7

cdr3_nt: TGCGCCAGCAGGCGGCCCGATTGGGCCGGCGAGAATGAGCAGTTCTTC
cdr3_aa: CASRRPDWAGENEQFF
clone_size: many
v_call: TRBV5-1
d_call: NA
j_call: TRBJ2-1

cdr3_nt: TGTGCCAGCAGGACCCCAGCGGGAACCAAAAACATTCAGTACTTC
cdr3_aa: CASRTPAGTKNIQYF
clone_size: many
v_call: TRBV12-3/TRBV12-4
d_call: TRBD2
j_call: TRBJ2-4

cdr3_nt: TGTGCCAGCAGCGCGGCGGGGACAGCAAATTCACCCCTCCACTTT
cdr3_aa: CASSAAGTANSPLHF
clone_size: few
v_call: TRBV11-2
d_call: TRBD1
j_call: TRBJ1-6

cdr3_nt: TGCAGTGCTAGAGATCGGTATACCTACGAGCAGTACTTC
cdr3_aa: CSARDRYTYEQYF
clone_size: NA
v_call: TRBV20-1
d_call: NA
j_call: TRBJ2-7

cdr3_nt: TGTGCCAGCAGCCTCAGGGGACCACAGTGGGGGACTGAAGCTTTCTTT
cdr3_aa: CASSLRGPQWGTEAFF
clone_size: NA
v_call: TRBV12-3/TRBV12-4
d_call: NA
j_call: TRBJ1-1

cdr3_nt: TGCGCCAGCAGCTCGGGGGAGGCAGGATTTAATGAGCAGTTCTTC
cdr3_aa: CASSSGEAGFNEQFF
clone_size: few
v_call: TRBV5-1
d_call: NA
j_call: TRBJ2-1

cdr3_nt: TGTGCCAGCAACAAGGACAGGGTCTCCTACAATGAGCAGTTCTTC
cdr3_aa: CASNKDRVSYNEQFF
clone_size: NA
v_call: TRBV27
d_call: TRBD1
j_call: TRBJ2-1

cdr3_nt: TGTGCCAGCAGCGGAATTGGGACAGGGGAACCTTCCGCGAACACCGGGGAGCTGTTTTTT
cdr3_aa: CASSGIGTGEPSANTGELFF
clone_size: few
v_call: TRBV9
d_call: TRBD1
j_call: TRBJ2-2

cdr3_nt: TGTGCCATCAGTGTTGTCTTGAGCTCCTACGAGCAGTACTTC
cdr3_aa: CAISVVLSSYEQYF
clone_size: NA
v_call: TRBV10-3
d_call: NA
j_call: TRBJ2-7

cdr3_nt: TGTGCCAGCAGTGCGGCGGGACAGGGGTGGGAGACCCAGTACTTC
cdr3_aa: CASSAAGQGWETQYF
clone_size: NA
v_call: TRBV28
d_call: TRBD1
j_call: TRBJ2-5

cdr3_nt: TGTGCCAGCAGCTTGGGGCCGGGGTCCACCACAGATACGCAGTATTTT
cdr3_aa: CASSLGPGSTTDTQYF
clone_size: NA
v_call: TRBV7-9
d_call: NA
j_call: TRBJ2-3

cdr3_nt: TGTGCCAGCAGCTTCGGGACCTCGGGAGCAGATACGCAGTATTTT
cdr3_aa: CASSFGTSGADTQYF
clone_size: NA
v_call: TRBV7-9
d_call: NA
j_call: TRBJ2-3

cdr3_nt: TGCAGTGCTCAGACAGACAACTACGAGCAGTACTTC
cdr3_aa: CSAQTDNYEQYF
clone_size: many
v_call: TRBV20-1
d_call: NA
j_call: TRBJ2-7

cdr3_nt: TGCAGTGCTAGAACCCGACTAGCGGGACGAGAGACCCAGTACTTC
cdr3_aa: CSARTRLAGRETQYF
clone_size: many
v_call: TRBV20-1
d_call: TRBD2
j_call: TRBJ2-5

cdr3_nt: TGTGCCAGCAGACTCCAACCGAGCTCCTATAATTCACCCCTCCACTTT
cdr3_aa: CASRLQPSSYNSPLHF
clone_size: few
v_call: TRBV6-5
d_call: NA
j_call: TRBJ1-6

cdr3_nt: TGTGCCAGCAGCCCTTACTGGGGACAGGGTAATTCACCCCTCCACTTT
cdr3_aa: CASSPYWGQGNSPLHF
clone_size: NA
v_call: TRBV11-2
d_call: TRBD1
j_call: TRBJ1-6

cdr3_nt: TGTGCCAGCAGCTTAGAACAGGGGGCATGGACCGGGGAGCTGTTTTTT
cdr3_aa: CASSLEQGAWTGELFF
clone_size: few
v_call: TRBV7-6
d_call: TRBD1
j_call: TRBJ2-2

cdr3_nt: TGTGCCAGCAGGTCCCTAGCGGGGGGGCTCTACGAGCAGTACTTC
cdr3_aa: CASRSLAGGLYEQYF
clone_size: few
v_call: TRBV11-2
d_call: TRBD2
j_call: TRBJ2-7

cdr3_nt: TGCAGTGCTGCCCCGGGAGGCGGTGGGTACGAGCAGTACTTC
cdr3_aa: CSAAPGGGGYEQYF
clone_size: many
v_call: TRBV20-1
d_call: TRBD2
j_call: TRBJ2-7

cdr3_nt: TGTGCCAGCAGCGTTGGTCTGGCCTCTGGGGCCAACGTCCTGACTTTC
cdr3_aa: CASSVGLASGANVLTF
clone_size: NA
v_call: TRBV6-6
d_call: NA
j_call: TRBJ2-6

cdr3_nt: TGCAGTGCTAGATCGAGCGGGAAGGCCACCGGGGAGCTGTTTTTT
cdr3_aa: CSARSSGKATGELFF
clone_size: NA
v_call: TRBV20-1
d_call: TRBD2
j_call: TRBJ2-2

cdr3_nt: TGTGCCAGCAGCCAGGAGGTCGGCGCGAACACCGGGGAGCTGTTTTTT
cdr3_aa: CASSQEVGANTGELFF
clone_size: few
v_call: TRBV5-4
d_call: NA
j_call: TRBJ2-2

cdr3_nt: TGCAGTGCTAGAGATCTAGGGCGAGGCTACACCTTC
cdr3_aa: CSARDLGRGYTF
clone_size: few
v_call: TRBV20-1
d_call: NA
j_call: TRBJ1-2

cdr3_nt: TGCAGCGTTGAGAAAGGGACAGGGGGTACCGGGGAGCTGTTTTTT
cdr3_aa: CSVEKGTGGTGELFF
clone_size: NA
v_call: TRBV29-1
d_call: TRBD1
j_call: TRBJ2-2

cdr3_nt: TGCGCCAGCAGCTTGGTGGTCGGGGGTGAGCAGTTCTTC
cdr3_aa: CASSLVVGGEQFF
clone_size: NA
v_call: TRBV5-1
d_call: NA
j_call: TRBJ2-1

cdr3_nt: TGCAGCGTTGAAGGCTTGCCCAAAAAAGGGACCAATGAGCAGTTCTTC
cdr3_aa: CSVEGLPKKGTNEQFF
clone_size: NA
v_call: TRBV29-1
d_call: NA
j_call: TRBJ2-1

cdr3_nt: TGCGCCAGCAGCCAAGACCCAGCGGGAGGGGCCGACAATGAGCAGTTCTTC
cdr3_aa: CASSQDPAGGADNEQFF
clone_size: NA
v_call: TRBV4-3
d_call: TRBD2
j_call: TRBJ2-1